The TCR beta chain described here comes from a study of T cells expressing NK-cell markers. General observations from the study: Top CD8+ clonotypes included the dominant CD3+CD56+NKG2C+ clonotypes in roughly six donors.

With the 5' RACE reads reprocessed, TCRdb shows one record per CDR3 protein and no DNA. The table lists 200,000 to 300,000 distinct CDR3 sequences. The CDR3 loop spans 15 amino acids. Germline V lookup: CDR1 MDHEN, CDR2 SYDVKM. In regard to this clonotype: Antigen unknown.

The chain links TRBV28 to TRBJ2-3; TCRdb's assignment of TRBD1 cannot be checked, as there is no DNA. Sequencing was done on a sample of blood T cells: a sorted CD56 or NKG2C T cell subset, CD4+ or CD8+ T cells, or bulk PBMC T cells (not recorded which). The sequence was collected from a woman between 18 and 70 years old in good health. CDR3 in amino acids: CASSLYNRGQDTQYF.